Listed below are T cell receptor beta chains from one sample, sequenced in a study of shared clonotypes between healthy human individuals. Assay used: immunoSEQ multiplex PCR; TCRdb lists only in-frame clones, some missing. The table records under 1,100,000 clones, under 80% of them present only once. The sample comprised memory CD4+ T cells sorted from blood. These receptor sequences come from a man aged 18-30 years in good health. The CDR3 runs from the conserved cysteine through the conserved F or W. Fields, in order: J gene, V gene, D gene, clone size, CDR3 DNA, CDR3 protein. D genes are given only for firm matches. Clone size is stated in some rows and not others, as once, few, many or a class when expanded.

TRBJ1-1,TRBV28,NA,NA,TGTGCCAGCAGTTTTCCCCAGGGGAACACTGAAGCTTTCTTT,CASSFPQGNTEAFF
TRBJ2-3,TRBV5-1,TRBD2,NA,TGCGCCAGCAGAAAGGGACTAGCGGGAATGGGCACAGATACGCAGTATTTT,CASRKGLAGMGTDTQYF
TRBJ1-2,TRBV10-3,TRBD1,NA,TGTGCCATCAGTGTAGGACAGGGGTTTTCCTATGGCTACACCTTC,CAISVGQGFSYGYTF
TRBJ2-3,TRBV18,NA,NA,TGTGCCAGCTCACCACCAGGGCAGAGCACAGATACGCAGTATTTT,CASSPPGQSTDTQYF
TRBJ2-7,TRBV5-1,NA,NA,TGCGCCAGCAGCGATACAGGGTCCTCGTACGAGCAGTACTTC,CASSDTGSSYEQYF
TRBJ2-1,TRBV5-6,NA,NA,TGTGCCAGCAGCTTGGTCGGGGGGCCCAATGAGCAGTTCTTC,CASSLVGGPNEQFF
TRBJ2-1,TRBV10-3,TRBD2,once,TGTGCCATCAGTGAAACTAGCGGGAGAAACAATGAGCAGTTCTTC,CAISETSGRNNEQFF
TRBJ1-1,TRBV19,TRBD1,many,TGTGCCAGTTGGGGGGTAACAGGGGGCACTGAAGCTTTCTTT,CASWGVTGGTEAFF
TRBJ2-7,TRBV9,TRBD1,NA,TGTGCCAGCAGCAAAGGACAGGGGGCGGGAGAGCAGTACTTC,CASSKGQGAGEQYF
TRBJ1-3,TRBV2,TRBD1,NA,TGTGCCAGCAGTGGGACAGGGACCACCTCTGGAAACACCATATATTTT,CASSGTGTTSGNTIYF
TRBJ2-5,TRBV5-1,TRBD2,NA,TGCGCCAGCAGCTGGCCTACTAGCGGGAGAGTAAATAGAGAGACCCAGTACTTC,CASSWPTSGRVNRETQYF
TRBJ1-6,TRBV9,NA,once,TGTGCCAGCAGCGTCTATGATTCAGGTTCACCCCTCCACTTT,CASSVYDSGSPLHF
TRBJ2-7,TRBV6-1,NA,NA,TGTGCCAGCGGCCGGTGGGCGGACGAGCAGTACTTC,CASGRWADEQYF
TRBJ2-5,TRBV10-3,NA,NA,TGTGCCATCAGTGAATTGGACAGTCGGACCCAGTACTTC,CAISELDSRTQYF
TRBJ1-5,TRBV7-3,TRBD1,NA,TGTGCCAGCAGCCAGACAGGGGGCAGTCAGCCCCAGCATTTT,CASSQTGGSQPQHF
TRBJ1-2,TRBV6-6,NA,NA,TGTGCCAGCAGTTCAGGGTCCGATGGCTACACCTTC,CASSSGSDGYTF
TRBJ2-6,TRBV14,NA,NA,TGTGCCCTCCTTCGGGGGGCCCTCTCTGGGGCCAACGTCCTGACTTTC,CALLRGALSGANVLTF
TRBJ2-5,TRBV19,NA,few,TGTGCCAGTAGTGTCTCCCCTGGCACAGGGAGAGAGACCCAGTACTTC,CASSVSPGTGRETQYF
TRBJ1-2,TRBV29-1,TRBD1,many,TGCAGCGTTGAAAGGGACAGCTATGGCTACACCTTC,CSVERDSYGYTF
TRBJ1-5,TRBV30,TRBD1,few,TGTGCCTGGAGAAAGACAGGGGGCTATCAGCCCCAGCATTTT,CAWRKTGGYQPQHF
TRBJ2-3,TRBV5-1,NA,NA,TGCGCCAGCAGCTTTGTGCGGGGAGACACAGATACGCAGTATTTT,CASSFVRGDTDTQYF
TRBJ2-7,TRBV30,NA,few,TGTGCCTGGAACAGGGACCCATACGAGCAGTACTTC,CAWNRDPYEQYF
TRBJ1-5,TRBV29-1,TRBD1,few,TGCAGCGCCAATGACAGGGGCCATAATCAGCCCCAGCATTTT,CSANDRGHNQPQHF
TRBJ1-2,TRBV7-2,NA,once,TGTGCCAGCAGCCCGGGGATCGGGGAGTATGGCTACACCTTC,CASSPGIGEYGYTF
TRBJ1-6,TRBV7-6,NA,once,TGTGCCAGCAGCTTTGACGGTTCAACTTCACCCCTCCACTTT,CASSFDGSTSPLHF
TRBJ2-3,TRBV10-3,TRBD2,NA,TGTGCCATCAGTGACCCTGGGACTAGCGGGGGCCGGGTTACGCAGTATTTT,CAISDPGTSGGRVTQYF